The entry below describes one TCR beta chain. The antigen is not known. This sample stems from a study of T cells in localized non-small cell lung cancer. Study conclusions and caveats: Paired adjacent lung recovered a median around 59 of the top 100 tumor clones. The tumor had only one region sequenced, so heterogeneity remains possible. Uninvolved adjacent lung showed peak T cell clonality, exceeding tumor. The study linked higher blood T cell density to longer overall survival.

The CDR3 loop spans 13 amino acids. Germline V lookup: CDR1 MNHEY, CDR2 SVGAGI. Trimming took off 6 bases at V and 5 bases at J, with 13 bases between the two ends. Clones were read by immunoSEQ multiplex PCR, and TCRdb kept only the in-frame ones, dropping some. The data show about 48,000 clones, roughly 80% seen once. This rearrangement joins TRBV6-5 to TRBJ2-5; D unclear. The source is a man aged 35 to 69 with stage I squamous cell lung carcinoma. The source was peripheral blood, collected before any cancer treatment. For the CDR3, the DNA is TGTGCCAGCAGCTTATTTCCGGCGGAGACCCAGTACTTC. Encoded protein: CASSLFPAETQYF.